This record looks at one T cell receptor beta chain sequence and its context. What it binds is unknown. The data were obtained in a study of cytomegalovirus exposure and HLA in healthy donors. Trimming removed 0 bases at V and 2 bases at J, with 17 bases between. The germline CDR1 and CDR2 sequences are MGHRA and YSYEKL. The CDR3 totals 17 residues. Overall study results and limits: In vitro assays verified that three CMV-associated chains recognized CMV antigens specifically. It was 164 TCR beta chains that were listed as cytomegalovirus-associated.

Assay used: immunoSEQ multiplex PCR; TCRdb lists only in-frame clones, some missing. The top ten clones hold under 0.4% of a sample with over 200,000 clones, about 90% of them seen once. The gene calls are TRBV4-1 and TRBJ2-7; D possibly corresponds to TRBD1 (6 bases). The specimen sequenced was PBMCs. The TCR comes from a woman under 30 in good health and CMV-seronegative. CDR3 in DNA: TGCGCCAGCAGCCAAGATTTTTCGTCCAGGGGAACCTACGAGCAGTACTTC. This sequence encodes CASSQDFSSRGTYEQYF.